A single sample is the source of the 23 T cell receptor beta chains below, sequenced in a study of breast tumors, draining lymph nodes, adjacent tissues. TCRdb re-called the multiplex PCR reads through MiXCR, storing one row per CDR3 protein. In the table there are some 250,000 distinct CDR3 sequences, 30% to 35% of which are singletons. Axillary draining lymph nodes of breast cancer patients supplied the node samples. The sequencing sample was made of axillary lymph node tissue. These TCRs come from a female donor with breast cancer. Some clones in this sample may be carry-over from other donors' samples.

With regard to this clonotype: One end of the junction varies from germline; a read error may be responsible. The rearrangement joins TRBV7-3 to TRBJ1-1, with D possibly matching TRBD1 (5 bases). This CDR3 region has 16 residues. CDR1 SGHTA and CDR2 FQGTGA come from the germline V gene. This chain's CDR3 is CASSPRQGVSLTEPFF. CDR3 bases: TGTGCCAGCAGTCCCCGGCAGGGTGTATCCCTCACTGAACCTTTCTTT.

The table lists this clonotype with many counts. This chain connects TRBV20-1 to TRBJ1-5; D is unclear. Germline-derived CDR1 and CDR2 are DFQATT and SNEGSKA (reference sequence). Deletions cut 4 bases from V and 1 base from J, with 14 bases between. The CDR3 is made up of 15 amino acids. This CDR3 is CSAKRGLASNQPQHF. For the CDR3, the DNA is TGCAGTGCTAAAAGAGGTCTGGCAAGCAATCAGCCCCAGCATTTT.

The CDR3 loop is CASSPRDGGGQPQHF. CDR3 in DNA: TGTGCCAGCAGCCCCCGGGACGGGGGAGGTCAGCCCCAGCATTTT. The V call is TRBV6-2 or TRBV6-3, the J call TRBJ1-5; D may be TRBD1 (5 bases). The CDR3 has 15 amino acids. Germline V lookup: CDR1 MNHEY, CDR2 SVGEGT. V dropped 6 bases and J dropped 6 bases, with 18 bases sitting between them.

This chain joins TRBV7-9 and TRBJ2-7; weak D call: TRBD2 (5 bases). Trimming removed 0 bases at V and 7 bases at J, with 10 bases between. In germline, CDR1 is SEHNR, CDR2 FQNEAQ (reference sequence). This CDR3 contains 13 residues. CDR3 coding DNA: TGTGCCAGCAGCTTAGCGGGAGAGGTTGAGCAGTACTTC. It translates to CASSLAGEVEQYF.

This clonotype has at least ten counts. This chain links TRBV20-1 with TRBJ2-7, with TRBD1 matching 11 bases. The CDR3 spans 15 residues. V was clipped by 0 bases and J by 5 bases; unmatched bases: 6. CDR1 and CDR2 from the germline V gene are DFQATT and SNEGSKA (reference sequence). The CDR3 sequence: CSAREGTGGPHEQYF. CDR3 DNA: TGCAGTGCTAGAGAAGGGACAGGGGGTCCCCACGAGCAGTACTTC.

The chain uses TRBV19 and TRBJ1-5; maybe TRBD1 (5 bases). Germline lookup yields CDR1 LNHDA and CDR2 SQIVND (reference sequence). The CDR3 totals 16 residues. V was trimmed by 6 bases and J by 5 bases, leaving 20 bases between them. CDR3: CASRVRGDGGYQPQHF. The CDR3 DNA reads as TGTGCCAGTAGGGTCCGAGGGGACGGAGGATATCAGCCCCAGCATTTT.

This clonotype was observed many times. This chain links TRBV4-3 with TRBJ2-1; TRBD2 is a possible D gene (7 bases). This CDR3 is built from 14 residues. The V end lost 4 bases, the J end lost 12 bases, and 19 bases lay between the germline ends. Germline CDR1 is LGHNA and CDR2 is YSLEER. The CDR3 protein is CASSPTRGGQSQFF. The CDR3 bases are TGCGCCAGCAGCCCTACTAGGGGGGGTCAATCGCAGTTCTTC.

By proportion, this clonotype is medium-sized. This sequence joins TRBV7-3 and TRBJ2-5, with 10 bases aligning to TRBD2. CDR1 SGHTA and CDR2 FQGTGA come from the germline V gene. V lost 1 base and J lost 4; bases outside the gene matches: 3. CDR3 length: 15 residues. CDR3 residues: CASSLSPSGRETQYF. The CDR3 DNA reads TGTGCCAGCAGCTTAAGCCCTAGCGGGAGAGAGACCCAGTACTTC.

In this sample, this clonotype turned up once. CDR3 in amino acids: CASSWDREGKTQLNGYTF. The CDR3 DNA is TGCGCCAGCAGCTGGGACAGGGAAGGGAAGACCCAGTTAAATGGCTACACCTTC. V is TRBV5-1 and J is TRBJ1-2; 9 positions match TRBD1. V shed 3 bases and J 6 bases; nucleotides not matched to a gene: 18. Germline V lookup: CDR1 SGHRS, CDR2 YFSETQ. This CDR3 is 18 amino acids long.

The gene calls are TRBV2 and TRBJ2-1, with 9 bases aligning to TRBD1. This CDR3 is built from 13 residues. V shed 6 bases and J 12 bases; nucleotides not matched to a gene: 9. CDR1 and CDR2 from the germline V gene are SNHLY and FYNNEI. Here the CDR3 DNA reads TGTGCCAGCAGGGACAGGGGTCGCATAGGGCAGTTCTTC. This encodes CASRDRGRIGQFF.

Comments on this clonotype: Germline is not matched at one junction end, which may reflect a read error. V is TRBV10-3 and J is TRBJ2-1; TRBD2 agrees at 16 bases. Germline V gives CDR1 ENHRY, CDR2 SYGVKD. This CDR3 contains 22 residues. The DNA for the CDR3 is TGTGCCAGCAGTTCACTTTTCGCCGGGACTAGCGGGAGGGGGTCTAGGTACAATGAGCAGTTCTTC. Translated, it gives CASSSLFAGTSGRGSRYNEQFF.

Concerning this clonotype: This could be a read error, since a much larger clone is one nucleotide away. The chain links TRBV11-3 to TRBJ2-3, with 9 bases lining up with TRBD2. With 5 bases clipped from V and 6 bases from J, the junction kept 9 bases outside the gene matches. CDR3 size: 15 residues. Germline assignment: CDR1 SGHNT and CDR2 YENEEA. CDR3 residues: CASSPPSGTWDTQYF. CDR3 nucleotide sequence: TGTGCCAGCAGCCCCCCTAGCGGGACTTGGGATACGCAGTATTTT.

This chain uses TRBV5-6 with TRBJ2-6; 11 nucleotides line up with TRBD2. The length of the CDR3 is 14 residues. Germline CDR1 SGHDT, CDR2 YYEEEE. V lost 4 bases to trimming and J lost 7 bases; unmatched junction nucleotides: 1. CDR3 protein: CASSRLAGANVLTF. In nucleotides, the CDR3 is TGTGCCAGCAGCAGACTAGCGGGAGCCAACGTCCTGACTTTC.

This clonotype was recorded a few times. A read error may explain this, as a much larger clone is one base away. The V and J genes are TRBV11-3 and TRBJ2-1, with D maybe TRBD2 (5 bases). Germline V CDR1 and CDR2: SGHNT, YENEEA. This CDR3 has 17 amino acids. Trimming pared 5 bases from V and 6 bases from J, leaving 23 bases between. In DNA form, the CDR3 reads TGTGCCAGCAGCCTTGAAGTGGGAGCGAGCCCAGGCAATGAGCAGTTCTTC. Protein: CASSLEVGASPGNEQFF.

This chain joins TRBV29-1 and TRBJ1-1; D gene unclear. Trimming took 3 bases from V and 3 from J, leaving 11 bases between them. Germline V gene data show CDR1 as SQVTM and CDR2 as ANQGSEA. This CDR3 contains 13 residues. This CDR3 reads CSVEGREDTEAFF. For the CDR3, the DNA is TGCAGCGTTGAGGGCAGAGAGGACACTGAAGCTTTCTTT. Full variable domain (rest looked up from reference TRBV29-1 and TRBJ1-1): SAVISQKPSRDICQRGTSLTIQCQVDSQVTMMFWYRQQPGQSLTLIATANQGSEATYESGFVIDKFPISRPNLTFSTLTVSNMSPEDSSIYLCSVEGREDTEAFFGQGTRLTVV.

Regarding this clonotype: Compared with germline, one end of the junction differs, possibly owing to a read error. This chain links TRBV7-7 with TRBJ2-5, with D tentatively TRBD1 (5 bases). From germline, CDR1 is SSHAT and CDR2 FNYEAQ (reference sequence). The CDR3 length is 15 residues. The CDR3 DNA sequence: TGTGCTAGCAGCGAGCCAGGGTCGGGTCGTGAGACCCAGTACTTC. Its translation: CASSEPGSGRETQYF.

This clonotype was found many times. This chain joins TRBV10-3 and TRBJ1-5; 7 bases map to TRBD1. CDR1 ENHRY and CDR2 SYGVKD come from the germline V gene. This CDR3 has 14 residues. V dropped 2 bases and J dropped 4; count of bases not matched to a gene: 2. The CDR3 here is CAISEQGGNQPQHF. The DNA for the CDR3 is TGTGCCATCAGTGAGCAGGGGGGAAATCAGCCCCAGCATTTT.

V and J are TRBV20-1 and TRBJ2-7; 8 bases line up with TRBD2. This CDR3 has 15 amino acids. Per germline, CDR1 DFQATT and CDR2 SNEGSKA (reference sequence). The V segment lost 3 bases and the J segment 4 bases; nucleotides outside the gene matches: 11. CDR3 DNA: TGCAGTGCTAGCGCCGCGGGGGGCCAGGGTTACGAGCAGTACTTC. Protein product: CSASAAGGQGYEQYF.

The CDR3 coding sequence is TGTGCCAGCAGCCTTACGTCAGGGGGTAACTATGGCTACACCTTC. Protein sequence: CASSLTSGGNYGYTF. This chain connects TRBV6-6 to TRBJ1-2; 7 positions match TRBD1. The V gene end was trimmed by 6 bases and the J gene end by 1 base; junction bases not matched to a gene: 8. This CDR3 has 15 residues. CDR1 MNHNY and CDR2 SVGAGI come from the germline V gene (reference sequence).

This clonotype was detected ten times or more. The rearrangement links TRBV28 to TRBJ1-6, with D possibly being TRBD1 (5 bases). Germline V gives CDR1 MDHEN, CDR2 SYDVKM. Trimming stripped 3 bases from V and 9 bases from J, with 12 bases between. CDR3 length equals 14 residues. CDR3 DNA sequence: TGTGCCAGCAGTTTCCCAGGGCTGGGTTCACCCCTCCACTTT. Translated, it gives CASSFPGLGSPLHF.

J is TRBJ2-5 and V is TRBV5-8; maybe TRBD1 (5 bases). The CDR3 is 18 residues long. Trimming shortened V by 0 bases and J by 0 bases, and 18 bases separated the two germline ends. The germline V gene encodes CDR1 SGHTS and CDR2 YDEGEE. The CDR3 DNA reads TGTGCCAGCAGCTTGGCCCGGACAATCAGTCAGTACCAAGAGACCCAGTACTTC. It yields the protein CASSLARTISQYQETQYF. The complete variable domain, with remaining parts taken from reference TRBV5-8 and TRBJ2-5, reads EAGVTQSPTHLIKTRGQQATLRCSPISGHTSVYWYQQALGLGLQFLLWYDEGEERNRGNFPPRFSGRQFPNYSSELNVNALELEDSALYLCASSLARTISQYQETQYFGPGTRLLVL.

This clonotype came up a few times. This CDR3 reads CASSPRGRGTGLNEQYF. In DNA, the CDR3 is TGTGCCAGCAGCCCCCGGGGACGCGGGACAGGGCTCAACGAGCAGTACTTC. V gene TRBV6-5 combines with J gene TRBJ2-7; 9 nucleotides match TRBD1. The CDR3 runs to 17 residues. The V segment lost 6 bases and the J segment 5 bases; nucleotides outside the gene matches: 17. Germline lookup yields CDR1 MNHEY and CDR2 SVGAGI.

This rearrangement joins TRBV2 to TRBJ2-5, with 10 bases that match TRBD1. CDR1 is SNHLY and CDR2 is FYNNEI in the germline V gene. CDR3 size: 13 residues. V gave up 7 bases and J gave up 7 bases; unmatched junction bases: 6. CDR3 nucleotide sequence: TGTGCCAGCACGAGACAGGGGGCAGTGACCCAGTACTTC. Encoded protein: CASTRQGAVTQYF.